Below, 22 T cell receptor beta chains from the same sample are listed, as sequenced in a study of T cells in Graves' hyperthyroidism and ophthalmopathy. There were TCR beta CDR3 regions amplified from RNA transcripts. HTBI primers were the set used in a first-round RT-PCR of the TCR CDR3. TCRdb used MiXCR to reprocess the multiplex PCR reads, holding one entry per CDR3 protein. The sample has about 49,000 distinct CDR3 sequences; roughly 51% are singletons. Material for sequencing was peripheral blood or thyroid tissue (not recorded which). These receptors were collected from a man in his late teens or twenties with Graves' hyperthyroidism.

This clonotype was picked up many times. V gene TRBV12-3 or TRBV12-4 combines with J gene TRBJ2-5, with 9 nucleotides matching TRBD1. The CDR3 is 15 residues long. The ends lost 7 bases at V and 4 bases at J; junction bases unmatched: 10. The DNA for the CDR3 is TGTGCCAGCAAATCGACAGGGGGAGAACGAGAGACCCAGTACTTC. Encoded protein: CASKSTGGERETQYF.

The V call is TRBV10-3, the J call TRBJ2-6; 8 nucleotides line up with TRBD1. Unmatched junction bases numbered 4, after V lost 4 bases and J lost 2 bases. CDR3 size: 16 residues. Per germline, CDR1 ENHRY and CDR2 SYGVKD. This chain's CDR3 is CAISGTGSPGANVLTF. CDR3 sequence (DNA): TGTGCCATCAGTGGGACAGGGAGTCCTGGGGCCAACGTCCTGACTTTC.

This clonotype was seen just once. The rearrangement joins TRBV28 to TRBJ2-5; D is possibly TRBD2 (5 bases). The CDR3 is 12 residues long. Trimming removed 6 bases at V and 5 bases at J, with 10 bases between. The germline V gene encodes CDR1 MDHEN and CDR2 SYDVKM. The CDR3 region is CASSRGWETQYF. The CDR3 DNA sequence: TGTGCCAGCAGCCGCGGGTGGGAGACCCAGTACTTC.

At least ten counts were recorded for this clonotype. The chain couples TRBV29-1 to TRBJ2-5; TRBD1 matches 9 bases. CDR1 and CDR2 from the germline V gene are SQVTM and ANQGSEA. There are 13 residues in the CDR3. The J segment lost 5 bases and the V segment lost 6 bases, leaving 7 bases of the junction unmatched. The CDR3 sequence is CSVGTGNGETQYF. For the CDR3, the DNA is TGCAGCGTGGGGACAGGGAATGGGGAGACCCAGTACTTC.

This clonotype came up a few times. This rearrangement joins TRBV9 to TRBJ1-1, with 12 bases aligning to TRBD1. The V gene's germline CDR1 is SGDLS and CDR2 YYNGEE. The V segment lost 0 bases and the J segment 4 bases; nucleotides outside the gene matches: 4. CDR3 length: 16 residues. Here the CDR3 reads CASSVESGQGATEAFF. For the CDR3, the DNA is TGTGCCAGCAGCGTAGAATCGGGACAGGGGGCCACTGAAGCTTTCTTT.

The sample holds many counts of this clonotype. This chain uses TRBV11-2 with TRBJ1-1; D is possibly TRBD1 (6 bases). In germline, CDR1 is SGHAT, CDR2 FQNNGV. The CDR3 spans 17 residues. V was cut by 1 base and J by 1 base, with 16 bases left in between. This chain's CDR3 is CASSLVVGGQPNTEAFF. Written as DNA, the CDR3 is TGTGCCAGCAGCTTAGTTGTGGGAGGACAGCCGAACACTGAAGCTTTCTTT. The full variable domain, in which reference TRBV11-2 and TRBJ1-1 provide the parts outside the CDR3, is EAGVAQSPRYKIIEKRQSVAFWCNPISGHATLYWYQQILGQGPKLLIQFQNNGVVDDSQLPKDRFSAERLKGVDSTLKIQPAKLEDSAVYLCASSLVVGGQPNTEAFFGQGTRLTVV.

This clonotype appeared many times. The J gene is TRBJ2-2, the V gene TRBV6-5; D gene ambiguous. The CDR3 sequence is 13 residues long. Trimming took 7 bases from V and 3 from J, leaving 9 bases between them. Germline V gene lookup returns CDR1 MNHEY and CDR2 SVGAGI. The CDR3, as DNA: TGTGCCAGCATTAAGGGTCACACCGGGGAGCTGTTTTTT. Its translation is CASIKGHTGELFF.

Comment on this clonotype: One end of the junction fails to match germline, which may point to a read error. The chain has TRBV7-9 and TRBJ2-5; D gene ambiguous. The CDR3 runs to 14 residues. Germline V gene data show CDR1 as SEHNR and CDR2 as FQNEAQ (reference sequence). CDR3 nucleotides: TGTGCCACCAGCAGAGATCTGGGGATTAGGGCCCAGTACTTC. Amino acid sequence: CATSRDLGIRAQYF.

This clonotype showed up just once. CDR3 residues: CSGGAPGTDTQYF. CDR3 DNA sequence: TGCAGCGGGGGAGCCCCAGGCACAGATACGCAGTATTTT. This chain uses TRBV29-1 with TRBJ2-3, with D perhaps matching TRBD2 (5 bases). Germline loops: CDR1 SQVTM, CDR2 ANQGSEA. The CDR3 loop spans 13 amino acids. V lost 7 bases and J lost 1, with 12 bases in between.

Note on this clonotype: Given the absence of the conserved phenylalanine or tryptophan at the CDR3 end, a read error is likely. The J gene is TRBJ2-5, the V gene TRBV7-9, with D hard to call. The CDR3 is made up of 14 amino acids. Trimming took off 1 base at V and 1 base at J, with 7 bases between the two ends. The germline gives CDR1 SEHNR, CDR2 FQNEAQ (reference sequence). In nucleotides, the CDR3 is TGTGCCAGCAGCTTAGTACGGGCCCAAGAGACCCAGTACCTC. This translates into CASSLVRAQETQYL.

CDR3 in amino acids: CAGSAGTGDSPLHF. Written as DNA, the CDR3 is TGTGCCGGTAGCGCGGGGACTGGGGATTCACCCCTCCACTTT. The V gene is TRBV9, the J gene TRBJ1-6, with a possible D match to TRBD1 (5 bases). The V and J ends lost 10 bases and 8 bases respectively, with 19 bases between them. This CDR3 has 14 residues. Germline-derived CDR1 and CDR2 are SGDLS and YYNGEE.

The rearrangement uses TRBV20-1 and TRBJ2-7; 10 bases align to TRBD1. There are 14 residues in the CDR3. CDR1 DFQATT and CDR2 SNEGSKA come from the germline V gene (reference sequence). V lost 3 bases, J lost 1 base, and 3 bases stayed unmatched. The CDR3 is CSARTGGESYEQYF. As DNA, the CDR3 is TGCAGTGCTAGGACAGGGGGCGAATCCTACGAGCAGTACTTC.

In this sample, this clonotype turned up many times. The chain recombines TRBV20-1 with TRBJ2-3; 8 positions match TRBD2. Trimming cost V 3 bases and J 2 bases; bases outside gene matches: 13. Germline V lookup: CDR1 DFQATT, CDR2 SNEGSKA (reference sequence). The CDR3 extends over 17 amino acids. The CDR3 reads CSASIIGGGGTTDTQYF. The CDR3 DNA follows: TGCAGTGCTAGTATAATCGGCGGCGGGGGGACCACAGATACGCAGTATTTT.

Many counts were recorded for this clonotype. The V call is TRBV5-1, the J call TRBJ1-1; D remains ambiguous. Germline V CDR1 and CDR2: SGHRS, YFSETQ. CDR3 length: 15 residues. Trimming took 0 bases from V and 7 from J, leaving 16 bases between them. The CDR3, as DNA: TGCGCCAGCAGCTTGGCCTCTGGAGCCACAATTGAAGCTTTCTTT. It specifies CASSLASGATIEAFF.

The sample holds a few counts of this clonotype. V usage is TRBV28 and J usage is TRBJ2-7; 13 bases fit TRBD2. V was pared by 6 bases and J by 7 bases, with 12 bases of the junction left unmatched. The CDR3 consists of 16 residues. Germline values: CDR1 MDHEN, CDR2 SYDVKM. DNA of the CDR3: TGTGCCAGCAGCGGGGGGACTAGCGGGGCTGGATGGGAGCAGTACTTC. Translation gives CASSGGTSGAGWEQYF.

In the case of this clonotype: Relative to the germline gene, one junction end is altered; a read error may explain this. The genes are TRBV7-9 and TRBJ1-5, with D hard to call. Germline loops: CDR1 SEHNR, CDR2 FQNEAQ (reference sequence). This CDR3 comprises 15 residues. CDR3 sequence reads: CASSQEVRSAQPQHF. The DNA of the CDR3 is TGCGCCAGCAGCCAAGAGGTAAGATCGGCTCAGCCCCAGCATTTT.

This clonotype came up many times. The CDR3 spells CASSNTGNSNQPQHF. Written as DNA, the CDR3 is TGTGCCAGCAGCAATACAGGGAATAGCAATCAGCCCCAGCATTTT. The V call is TRBV27, the J call TRBJ1-5; D possibly corresponds to TRBD1 (6 bases). The germline gives CDR1 MNHEY, CDR2 SMNVEV (reference sequence). The CDR3 runs to 15 residues. V was pared by 6 bases and J by 0 bases, with 12 bases between.

As regards this clonotype: Its ends do not fully match the called genes, so a read error is possible. The chain couples TRBV7-9 to TRBJ1-3; D unclear. The CDR3 runs 14 residues. CDR1 is SEHNR and CDR2 is FQNEAQ in the germline V gene (reference sequence). CDR3 nucleotides: TGTGCCAGCAGCTTCTCGAGCTCTGGAAACGCCATATATTTC. Its protein product is CASSFSSSGNAIYF.

For this clonotype: Because it lacks the conserved phenylalanine or tryptophan at the end, this CDR3 is likely a read error. As DNA, the CDR3 is TGTGCCAGCAGCTTGGCCGCATCTAACACTGAAGCTTTCCTT. Encoded protein: CASSLAASNTEAFL. This chain links TRBV5-1 with TRBJ1-1; D remains ambiguous. The CDR3 runs to 14 residues. Germline V gives CDR1 SGHRS, CDR2 YFSETQ.

The chain joins TRBV20-1 to TRBJ1-1; 8 bases match TRBD1. Germline values: CDR1 DFQATT, CDR2 SNEGSKA (reference sequence). J was trimmed by 6 bases and V by 1 base; bases with no gene match: 10. The length of the CDR3 is 15 residues. The CDR3 loop reads CSARGRTGSGAEAFF. The CDR3, as DNA: TGCAGTGCTAGAGGTAGGACAGGGAGCGGAGCTGAAGCTTTCTTT.

This chain connects TRBV7-9 to TRBJ1-5; maybe TRBD1 (6 bases). The CDR3 runs to 13 residues. Germline V gene sequence: CDR1 SEHNR, CDR2 FQNEAQ (reference sequence). V was pared by 5 bases and J by 5 bases, with 10 bases between. CDR3 DNA: TGTGCCAGCAGCGTCGAGGGGGATCAGCCCCAGCATTTT. Translation gives CASSVEGDQPQHF.

This clonotype showed up just once. The V gene is TRBV2, the J gene TRBJ2-7; TRBD1 matches at 9 bases. The CDR3 sequence is 15 residues long. The V gene's germline CDR1 is SNHLY and CDR2 FYNNEI. Losses at the gene ends were 6 bases for V and 3 bases for J; bases not matched to a gene: 9. The CDR3 spells CASRTTDRGIYEQYF. CDR3 nucleotide sequence: TGTGCCAGCAGAACAACGGACAGGGGCATCTACGAGCAGTACTTC.